This is a list of T cell receptor beta chains from one sample in a study of patients and donors after allogeneic stem cell transplantation. A single record per CDR3 protein comes from TCRdb applying MiXCR to the RT-PCR reads. In the table there are about 960,000 distinct CDR3 sequences, 18% of which are singletons. Sequenced input: blood, either unsorted or a sorted T cell fraction (not recorded which). The receptors originated from a human donor who was either an allogeneic HSCT recipient or a stem cell or donor lymphocyte infusion donor (not recorded which). It is not recorded whose cells these are; they may come from a transplant donor. Each CDR3 is given with its conserved first and last residue. The order of the fields is J gene, clone size, V gene, D gene, CDR3 DNA, CDR3 protein. A D gene is named only where the DNA matches it firmly. Clone size is given for some rows only: seen once, a few or many times, or a class if the clone is expanded.

J: TRBJ2-3; size: -; V: TRBV7-2; D: TRBD1; DNA: TGTGCCAGCAGCAAACTTCCGGGACAGACAGATACGCAGTATTTT; CDR3: CASSKLPGQTDTQYF
J: TRBJ2-7; size: few; V: TRBV20-1; D: TRBD2; DNA: TGCAGTGCTAGAGTAGCGGGAGTTGTCGAGCAGTACTTC; CDR3: CSARVAGVVEQYF
J: TRBJ1-3; size: few; V: TRBV12-3/TRBV12-4; D: -; DNA: TGTGCCAGCAGTTTAGCGATGTCCGGCTCTGGAAACACCATATATTTT; CDR3: CASSLAMSGSGNTIYF
J: TRBJ1-1; size: -; V: TRBV6-1; D: -; DNA: TGTGCCAGCACCCCGAGCTCGGGGGGTAACACTGAAGCTTTCTTT; CDR3: CASTPSSGGNTEAFF
J: TRBJ1-1; size: few; V: TRBV13; D: -; DNA: TGTGCCAGCAGCCCAGAAGGGCAGGGATACACTGAAGCTTTCTTT; CDR3: CASSPEGQGYTEAFF
J: TRBJ2-3; size: -; V: TRBV4-1; D: -; DNA: TGCGCCAGCAGCGCACCGGGACGCCAGAGTTTTGGTACGCAGTATTTT; CDR3: CASSAPGRQSFGTQYF
J: TRBJ1-2; size: few; V: TRBV7-9; D: -; DNA: TGTGCCAGCAGCTTAAGGGCCACCCCGGGCTACACCTTC; CDR3: CASSLRATPGYTF
J: TRBJ2-5; size: few; V: TRBV6-5; D: -; DNA: TGTGCCAGCAGTTACAGGGCTAGCCGGGAGACCCAGTACTTC; CDR3: CASSYRASRETQYF
J: TRBJ1-5; size: few; V: TRBV20-1; D: -; DNA: TGCAGTGCTGAGGGACCGTTAAATCAGCCCCAGCATTTT; CDR3: CSAEGPLNQPQHF
J: TRBJ2-1; size: -; V: TRBV25-1; D: TRBD2; DNA: TGTGCCAGCAGTGACCGACTAGCGGGATCGCGGGATGAGCAGTTCTTC; CDR3: CASSDRLAGSRDEQFF
J: TRBJ2-7; size: -; V: TRBV19; D: -; DNA: TGTGCCAGTAGTATCCGGCGAACCTACGAGCAGTACTTC; CDR3: CASSIRRTYEQYF
J: TRBJ2-1; size: -; V: TRBV25-1; D: -; DNA: TGTGCCAGCAATCAAGCCTACAATGAGCAGTTCTTC; CDR3: CASNQAYNEQFF
J: TRBJ1-1; size: many; V: TRBV3-1; D: -; DNA: TGTGCCAGCAGTCAGGGAGGGGGTACTGAAGCTTTCTTT; CDR3: CASSQGGGTEAFF